This T cell receptor beta chain was sequenced in a study of T-cell reconstitution after alpha-beta-depleted transplantation in children. Findings of the study overall: As was reported, about two months after transplant, alpha-beta T cells came from several hundred expanded graft clones. Recipient T cells and thymic progenitors that survived gave rise to the high TCRbeta diversity observed at day 60 in some patients. T-cell numbers and diversity one year post-transplant derived largely from freshly generated T cells.

Preparing the TCRbeta library involved the use of unique molecular identifiers. TCRdb independently ran MiXCR on the PCR reads; one entry per CDR3 protein. Of about 250,000 distinct CDR3 sequences listed, under 30% are singletons. With V trimmed by 3 bases and J by 0 bases, 4 bases remained unmatched. Germline V gene lookup returns CDR1 SGHAT and CDR2 FQNNGV. CDR3 length equals 15 residues. This clonotype was counted a few times. Its antigen is undetermined. The genes are TRBV11-2 and TRBJ2-7, with TRBD2 identical over 8 bases. This TCR was sampled from a female patient between 2 and 15 years old who had a stem cell transplant for congenital amegakaryocytic thrombocytopenia, so the T cells may come from the graft donor. The starting material was PBMCs, mostly from graft donor cells, obtained 360 days after TCRalphabeta/CD19-depleted stem cell transplant. The CDR3 DNA follows: TGTGCCAGCAGCTTCCTTAGCGGGACCTCCTACGAGCAGTACTTC. Its protein is CASSFLSGTSYEQYF. The complete variable domain, with remaining parts taken from reference TRBV11-2 and TRBJ2-7, reads EAGVAQSPRYKIIEKRQSVAFWCNPISGHATLYWYQQILGQGPKLLIQFQNNGVVDDSQLPKDRFSAERLKGVDSTLKIQPAKLEDSAVYLCASSFLSGTSYEQYFGPGTRLTVT.